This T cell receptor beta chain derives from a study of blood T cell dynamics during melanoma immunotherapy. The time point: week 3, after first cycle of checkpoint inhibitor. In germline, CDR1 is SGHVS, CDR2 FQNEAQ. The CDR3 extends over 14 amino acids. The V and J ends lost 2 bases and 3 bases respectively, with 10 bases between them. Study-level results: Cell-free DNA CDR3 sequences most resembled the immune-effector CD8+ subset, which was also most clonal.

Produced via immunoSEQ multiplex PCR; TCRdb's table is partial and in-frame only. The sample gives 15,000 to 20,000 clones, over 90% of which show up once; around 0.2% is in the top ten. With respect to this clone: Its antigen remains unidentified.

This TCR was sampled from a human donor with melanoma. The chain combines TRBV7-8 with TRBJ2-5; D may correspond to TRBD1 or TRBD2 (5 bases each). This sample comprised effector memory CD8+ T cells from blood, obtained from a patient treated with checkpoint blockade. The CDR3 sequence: CASSLTRGKETQYF. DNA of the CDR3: TGTGCCAGCAGCTTAACTCGGGGCAAAGAGACCCAGTACTTC. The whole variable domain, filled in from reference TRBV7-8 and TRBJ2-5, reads GAGVSQSPRYKVAKRGQDVALRCDPISGHVSLFWYQQALGQGPEFLTYFQNEAQLDKSGLPSDRFFAERPEGSVSTLKIQRTQQEDSAVYLCASSLTRGKETQYFGPGTRLLVL.